This T cell receptor beta chain was found in a study of T cells in Graves' hyperthyroidism and ophthalmopathy. Looking at the study overall: Peripheral blood draws took place at initial diagnosis, ahead of any treatment.

TCR beta CDR3 regions were amplified from RNA transcripts. HTBI primers were employed in a first-round RT-PCR of the TCR CDR3. A single record per CDR3 protein comes from TCRdb applying MiXCR to the multiplex PCR reads. The sample lists 200,000 to 300,000 distinct CDR3 sequences; roughly 22% were seen once. Trimming removed 6 bases at V and 1 base at J, with 12 bases between. The CDR3 totals 14 residues. CDR1 and CDR2 (germline): LNHDA, SQIVND (reference sequence). This clonotype appeared many times. This chain links TRBV19 with TRBJ1-1; TRBD1 is a possible D gene (5 bases). Sample: blood. The receptor comes from a woman aged 40-49 years with Graves' ophthalmopathy. DNA for the CDR3: TGTGCCAGTAGCGACAGCGAGTGGAACACTGAAGCTTTCTTT. This translates into CASSDSEWNTEAFF.